This T cell receptor beta chain is drawn from a study of shared clonotypes between healthy human individuals. Study-level background: CD8 memory received one plate per donor, CD8 naive two, CD4 memory three and CD4 naive three.

The V and J ends lost 0 bases and 7 bases respectively, with 15 bases between them. CDR1 and CDR2 from the germline V gene are LNHNV and YYDKDF (reference sequence). There are 15 residues in the CDR3. CD4+ cells yielded CD45RA+ naive and CD45RA-negative memory subsets. Assay: immunoSEQ multiplex PCR; the TCRdb copy retains only in-frame clones and omits some. The sample consists of roughly 530,000 clones, 90% to 97% of them appearing once. This clone was detected only once. The sequence came from a woman in her twenties or thirties in good health. V usage is TRBV15 and J usage is TRBJ1-1; D might be TRBD1 (6 bases). Material for sequencing was naive CD4+ T cells sorted from blood. The subset denotes: CD45RA+ positively selected. The CDR3 nucleotides read TGTGCCACCAGCAGAGATGAGGTAGGGGGGCATGAAGCTTTCTTT. This codes for CATSRDEVGGHEAFF. The variable domain in full, with the rest retrieved from reference TRBV15 and TRBJ1-1, is DAMVIQNPRYQVTQFGKPVTLSCSQTLNHNVMYWYQQKSSQAPKLLFHYYDKDFNNEADTPDNFQSRRPNTSFCFLDIRSPGLGDTAMYLCATSRDEVGGHEAFFGQGTRLTVV.